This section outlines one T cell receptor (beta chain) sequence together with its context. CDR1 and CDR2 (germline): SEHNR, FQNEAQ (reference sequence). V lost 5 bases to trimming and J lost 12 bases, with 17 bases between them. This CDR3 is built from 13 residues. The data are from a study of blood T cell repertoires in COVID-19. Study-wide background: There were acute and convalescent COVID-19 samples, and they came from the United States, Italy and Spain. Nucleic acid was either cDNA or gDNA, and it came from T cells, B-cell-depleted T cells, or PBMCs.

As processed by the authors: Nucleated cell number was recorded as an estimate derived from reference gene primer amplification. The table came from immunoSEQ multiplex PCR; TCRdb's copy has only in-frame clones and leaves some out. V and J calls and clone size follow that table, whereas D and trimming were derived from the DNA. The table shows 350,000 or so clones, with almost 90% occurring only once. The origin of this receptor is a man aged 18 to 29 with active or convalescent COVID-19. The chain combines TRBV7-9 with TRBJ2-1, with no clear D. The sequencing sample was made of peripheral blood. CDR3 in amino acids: CASSLGSKERQFF. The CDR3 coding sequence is TGTGCCAGCAGCCTAGGATCAAAAGAGAGGCAGTTCTTC.